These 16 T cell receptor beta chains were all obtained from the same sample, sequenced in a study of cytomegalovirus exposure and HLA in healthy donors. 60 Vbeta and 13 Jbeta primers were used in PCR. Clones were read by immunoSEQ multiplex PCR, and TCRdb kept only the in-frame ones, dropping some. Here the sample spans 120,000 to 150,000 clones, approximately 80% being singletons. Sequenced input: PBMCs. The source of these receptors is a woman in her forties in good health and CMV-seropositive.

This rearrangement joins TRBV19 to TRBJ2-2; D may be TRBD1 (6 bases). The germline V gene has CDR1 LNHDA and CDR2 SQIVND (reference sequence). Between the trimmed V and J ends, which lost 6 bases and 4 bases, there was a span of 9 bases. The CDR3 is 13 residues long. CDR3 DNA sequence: TGTGCCAGTAGCAACAGGGTCACCGGGGAGCTGTTTTTT. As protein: CASSNRVTGELFF.

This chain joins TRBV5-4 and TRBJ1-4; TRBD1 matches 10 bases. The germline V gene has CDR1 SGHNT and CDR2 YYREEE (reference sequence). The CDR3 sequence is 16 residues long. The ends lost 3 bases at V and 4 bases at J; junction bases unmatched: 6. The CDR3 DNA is TGTGCCAGCAGCTCGGGACAGGGGCCGGGTAATGAAAAACTGTTTTTT. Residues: CASSSGQGPGNEKLFF.

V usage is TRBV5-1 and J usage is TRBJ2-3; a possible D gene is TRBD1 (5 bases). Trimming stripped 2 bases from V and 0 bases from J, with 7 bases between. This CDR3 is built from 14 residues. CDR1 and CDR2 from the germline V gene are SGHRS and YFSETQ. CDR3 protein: CASSLGVSTDTQYF. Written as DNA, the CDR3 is TGCGCCAGCAGCTTAGGGGTAAGCACAGATACGCAGTATTTT. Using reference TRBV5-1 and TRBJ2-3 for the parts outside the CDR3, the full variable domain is KAGVTQTPRYLIKTRGQQVTLSCSPISGHRSVSWYQQTPGQGLQFLFEYFSETQRNKGNFPGRFSGRQFSNSRSEMNVSTLELGDSALYLCASSLGVSTDTQYFGPGTRLTVL.

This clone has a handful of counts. CDR3 protein: CASSIRAGVAKNIQYF. The CDR3 DNA follows: TGTGCCAGTAGTATTCGAGCGGGAGTAGCCAAAAACATTCAGTACTTC. The chain uses TRBV19 and TRBJ2-4; 8 bases align to TRBD2. The CDR3 runs to 16 residues. Germline CDR1 reads LNHDA; CDR2 reads SQIVND (reference sequence). Unmatched junction bases numbered 4, after V lost 3 bases and J lost 0 bases.

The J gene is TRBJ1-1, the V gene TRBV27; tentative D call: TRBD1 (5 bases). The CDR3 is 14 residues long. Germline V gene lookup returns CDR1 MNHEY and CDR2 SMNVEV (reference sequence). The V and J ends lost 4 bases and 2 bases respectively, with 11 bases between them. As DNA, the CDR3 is TGTGCCAGCAGTTCGCGGGGGGTCAACACTGAAGCTTTCTTT. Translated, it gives CASSSRGVNTEAFF.

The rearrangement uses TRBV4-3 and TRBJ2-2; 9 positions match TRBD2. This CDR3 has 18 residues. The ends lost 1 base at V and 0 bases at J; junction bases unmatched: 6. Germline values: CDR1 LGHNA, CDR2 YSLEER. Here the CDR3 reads CASSQGLAGATNTGELFF. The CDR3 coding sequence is TGCGCCAGCAGCCAAGGGTTAGCGGGGGCCACGAACACCGGGGAGCTGTTTTTT.

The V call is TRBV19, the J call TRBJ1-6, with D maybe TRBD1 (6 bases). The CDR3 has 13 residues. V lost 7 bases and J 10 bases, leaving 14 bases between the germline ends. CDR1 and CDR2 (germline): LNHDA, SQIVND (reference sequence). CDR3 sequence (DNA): TGTGCCAGTAAATTACACAGGGACTCACCCCTCCACTTT. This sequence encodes CASKLHRDSPLHF.

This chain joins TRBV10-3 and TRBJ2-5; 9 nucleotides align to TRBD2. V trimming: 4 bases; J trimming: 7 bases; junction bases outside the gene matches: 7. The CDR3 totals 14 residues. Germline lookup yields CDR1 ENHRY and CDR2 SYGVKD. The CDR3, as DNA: TGTGCCATCAGTGCCGGTAGCGGGAGTGGGACCCAGTACTTC. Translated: CAISAGSGSGTQYF.

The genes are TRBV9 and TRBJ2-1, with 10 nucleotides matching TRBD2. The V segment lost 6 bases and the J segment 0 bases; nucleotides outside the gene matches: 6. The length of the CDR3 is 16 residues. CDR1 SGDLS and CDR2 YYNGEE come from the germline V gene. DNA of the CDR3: TGTGCCAGCACACTAGCTAGCGGGAGCTCCTACAATGAGCAGTTCTTC. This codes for CASTLASGSSYNEQFF.

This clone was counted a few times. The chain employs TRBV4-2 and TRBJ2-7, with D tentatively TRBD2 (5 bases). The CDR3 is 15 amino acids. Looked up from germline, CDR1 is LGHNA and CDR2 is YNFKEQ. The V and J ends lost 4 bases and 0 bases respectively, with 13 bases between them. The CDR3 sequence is CASSRDTGSSYEQYF. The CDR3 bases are TGTGCCAGCAGCCGAGATACGGGAAGCTCCTACGAGCAGTACTTC.

The CDR3 spells CASSTSGQGVIGELFF. For the CDR3, the DNA is TGTGCCAGCAGTACTAGCGGACAGGGGGTGATCGGGGAGCTGTTTTTT. This chain uses TRBV27 with TRBJ2-2; 10 bases line up with TRBD1. This CDR3 has 16 residues. CDR1 MNHEY and CDR2 SMNVEV come from the germline V gene (reference sequence). Unmatched junction bases numbered 10, after V lost 5 bases and J lost 7 bases.

The CDR3 DNA follows: TGTGCCAGCAGGCCTCTAACGGACAGGCCTATGTCCCAGCATTTT. It specifies CASRPLTDRPMSQHF. The chain has TRBV28 and TRBJ1-5; TRBD1 agrees at 7 bases. The CDR3 covers 15 residues. V lost 6 bases to trimming and J lost 11 bases; unmatched junction nucleotides: 16. Germline V lookup: CDR1 MDHEN, CDR2 SYDVKM.

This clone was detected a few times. The CDR3 DNA reads as TGTGCCAGCTCACCGATCGAGCGATACTACAATGAGCAGTTCTTC. It encodes CASSPIERYYNEQFF. V and J are TRBV18 and TRBJ2-1; D is uncertain. The CDR3 sequence is 15 residues long. Trimming cost V 3 bases and J 3 bases, with 12 bases left between them. Germline CDR1 KGHSH, CDR2 LQKENI.

CDR3 residues: CASSHGTSGYNEQFF. The CDR3 DNA follows: TGCGCCAGCAGCCACGGGACTAGCGGGTACAATGAGCAGTTCTTC. This chain joins TRBV4-1 and TRBJ2-1; TRBD2 agrees at 12 bases. J gave up 4 bases and V 3 bases, and 1 base lay outside the gene matches. The CDR3 has 15 residues. CDR1 is MGHRA, CDR2 YSYEKL, per germline.

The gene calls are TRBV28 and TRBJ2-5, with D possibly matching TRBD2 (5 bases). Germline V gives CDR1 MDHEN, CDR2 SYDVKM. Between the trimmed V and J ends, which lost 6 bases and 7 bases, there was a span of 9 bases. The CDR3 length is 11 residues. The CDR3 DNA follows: TGTGCCAGCAGCCGAGGGTCGACCCAGTACTTC. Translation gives CASSRGSTQYF.

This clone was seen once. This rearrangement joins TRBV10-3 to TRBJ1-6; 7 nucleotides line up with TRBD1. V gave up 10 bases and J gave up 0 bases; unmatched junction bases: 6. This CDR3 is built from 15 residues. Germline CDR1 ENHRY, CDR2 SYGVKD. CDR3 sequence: CANRGGSSYNSPLHF. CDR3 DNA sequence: TGTGCCAACAGGGGAGGGAGCTCCTATAATTCACCCCTCCACTTT.